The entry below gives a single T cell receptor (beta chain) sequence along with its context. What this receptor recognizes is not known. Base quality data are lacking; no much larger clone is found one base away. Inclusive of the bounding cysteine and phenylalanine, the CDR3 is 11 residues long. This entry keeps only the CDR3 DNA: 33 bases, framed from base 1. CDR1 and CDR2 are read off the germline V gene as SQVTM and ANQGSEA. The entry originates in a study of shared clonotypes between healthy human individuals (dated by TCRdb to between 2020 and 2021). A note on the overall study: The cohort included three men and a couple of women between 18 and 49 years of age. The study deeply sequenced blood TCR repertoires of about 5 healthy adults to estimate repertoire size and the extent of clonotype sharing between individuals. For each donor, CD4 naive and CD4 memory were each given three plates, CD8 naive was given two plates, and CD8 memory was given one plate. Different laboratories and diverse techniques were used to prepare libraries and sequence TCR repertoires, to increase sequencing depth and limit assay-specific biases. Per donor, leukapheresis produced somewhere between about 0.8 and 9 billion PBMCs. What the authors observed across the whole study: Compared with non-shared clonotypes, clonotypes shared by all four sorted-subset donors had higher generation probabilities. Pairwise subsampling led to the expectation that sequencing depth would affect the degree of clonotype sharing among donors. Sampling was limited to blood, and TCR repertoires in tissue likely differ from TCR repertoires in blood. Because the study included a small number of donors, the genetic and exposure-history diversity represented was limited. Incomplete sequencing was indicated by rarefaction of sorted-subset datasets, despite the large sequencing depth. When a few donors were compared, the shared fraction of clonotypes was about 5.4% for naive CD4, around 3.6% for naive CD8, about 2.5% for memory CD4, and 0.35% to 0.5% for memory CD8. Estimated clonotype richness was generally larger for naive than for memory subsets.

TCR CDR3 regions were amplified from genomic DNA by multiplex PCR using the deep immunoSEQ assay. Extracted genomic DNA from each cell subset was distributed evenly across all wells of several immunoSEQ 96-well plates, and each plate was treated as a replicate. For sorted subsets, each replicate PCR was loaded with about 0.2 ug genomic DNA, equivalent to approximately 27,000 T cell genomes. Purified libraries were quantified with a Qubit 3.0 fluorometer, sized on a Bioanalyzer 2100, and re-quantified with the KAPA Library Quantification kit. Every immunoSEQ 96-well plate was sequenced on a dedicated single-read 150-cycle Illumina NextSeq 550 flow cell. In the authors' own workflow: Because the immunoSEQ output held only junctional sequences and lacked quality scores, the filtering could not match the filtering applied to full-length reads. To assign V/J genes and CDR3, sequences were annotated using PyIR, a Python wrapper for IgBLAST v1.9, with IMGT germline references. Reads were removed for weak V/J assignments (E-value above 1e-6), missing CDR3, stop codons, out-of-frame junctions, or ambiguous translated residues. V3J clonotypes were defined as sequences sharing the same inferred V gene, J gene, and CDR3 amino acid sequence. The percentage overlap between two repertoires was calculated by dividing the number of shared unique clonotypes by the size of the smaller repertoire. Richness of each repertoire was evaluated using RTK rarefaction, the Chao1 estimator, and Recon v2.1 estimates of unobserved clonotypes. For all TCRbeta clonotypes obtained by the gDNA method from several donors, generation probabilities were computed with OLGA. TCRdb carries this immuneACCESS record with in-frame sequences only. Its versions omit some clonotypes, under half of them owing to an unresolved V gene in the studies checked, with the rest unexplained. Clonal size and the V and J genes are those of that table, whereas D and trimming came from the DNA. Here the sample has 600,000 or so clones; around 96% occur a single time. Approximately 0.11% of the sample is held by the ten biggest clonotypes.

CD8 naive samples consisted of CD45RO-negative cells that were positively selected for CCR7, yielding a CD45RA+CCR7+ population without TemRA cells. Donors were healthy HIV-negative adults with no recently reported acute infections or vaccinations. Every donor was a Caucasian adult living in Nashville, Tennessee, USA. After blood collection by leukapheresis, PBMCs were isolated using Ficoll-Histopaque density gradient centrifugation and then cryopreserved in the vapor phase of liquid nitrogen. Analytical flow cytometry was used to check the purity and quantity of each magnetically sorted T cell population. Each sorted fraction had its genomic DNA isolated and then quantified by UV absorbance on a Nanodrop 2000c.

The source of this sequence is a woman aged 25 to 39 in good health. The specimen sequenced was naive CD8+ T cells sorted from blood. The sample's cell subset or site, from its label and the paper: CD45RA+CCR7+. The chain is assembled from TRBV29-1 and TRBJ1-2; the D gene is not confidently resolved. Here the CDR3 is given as CSAQILDGYTF. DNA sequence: TGCAGTGCTCAGATTCTGGATGGCTACACCTTC.